This T cell receptor (beta chain) is from a study of regulatory T cells in long-lasting Graves disease. Libraries of TCR beta came from iRepertoire HTBI primers plus Arm-PCR of CDR3 regions. TCRdb re-called the multiplex PCR reads through MiXCR, storing one row per CDR3 protein. The sample consists of about 460,000 distinct CDR3 sequences, around 15% of them appearing once. Study-level points and caveats: Accuracy was perhaps lowered by the small sample size.

This CDR3 is 15 amino acids long. The trim removed 6 bases at V and 3 bases at J, leaving 5 bases unmatched. In germline, CDR1 is MDHEN, CDR2 SYDVKM. Indicated time point: newly diagnosed GD, antithyroid drugs for less than 3 months. The TCR library was made from RNA that had been extracted from PBMCs in TRIzol. This clonotype turned up a few times. Its antigen is still unknown. These data also featured in a second study, about T cells in Graves' hyperthyroidism and ophthalmopathy. From that study: Peripheral blood also featured most of the thyroid clonotypes expanded above 0.001.

J is TRBJ2-3 and V is TRBV28; TRBD2 matches 11 bases. This receptor was obtained from a woman in her forties or fifties with Graves disease. Sequenced here: peripheral blood mononuclear cells (PBMCs), sampled at new diagnosis, from a patient treated with antithyroid drugs. This CDR3 reads CASRESSGRTDTQYF. The CDR3 DNA reads as TGTGCCAGCAGGGAATCTAGCGGGAGGACAGATACGCAGTATTTT.